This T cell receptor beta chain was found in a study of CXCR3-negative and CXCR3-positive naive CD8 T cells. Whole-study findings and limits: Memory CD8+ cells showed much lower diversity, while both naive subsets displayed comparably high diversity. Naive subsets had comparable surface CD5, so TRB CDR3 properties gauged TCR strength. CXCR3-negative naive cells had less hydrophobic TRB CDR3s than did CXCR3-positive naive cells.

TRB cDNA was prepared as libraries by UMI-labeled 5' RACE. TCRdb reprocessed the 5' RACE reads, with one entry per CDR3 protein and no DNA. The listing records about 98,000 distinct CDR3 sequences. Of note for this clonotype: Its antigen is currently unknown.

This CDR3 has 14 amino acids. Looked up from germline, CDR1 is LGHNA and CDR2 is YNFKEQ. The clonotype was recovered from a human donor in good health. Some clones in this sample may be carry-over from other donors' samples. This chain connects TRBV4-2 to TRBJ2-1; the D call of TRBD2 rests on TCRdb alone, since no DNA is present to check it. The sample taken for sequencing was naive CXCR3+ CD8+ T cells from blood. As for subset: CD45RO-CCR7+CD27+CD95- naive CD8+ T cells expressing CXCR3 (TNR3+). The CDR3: CASSQGPEGNEQFF.